This T cell receptor (beta chain) stems from a study of glioma-infiltrating T cells after dendritic cell vaccination. TCRdb's table, derived via immunoSEQ multiplex PCR, lists solely in-frame clones and lacks some. The sample lists about 10,000 clones, 81% seen once, with about two fifths in the top ten. Trimming removed 5 bases from V and 3 bases from J; junction bases left unmatched: 11. This CDR3 region has 16 residues. CDR1 SGHKS and CDR2 YYEKEE come from the germline V gene (reference sequence). Stated time point: after dendritic cell vaccination, including at tumor progression/relapse. The input for sequencing was blood, taken after dendritic cell vaccination. The receptor comes from a human donor with glioblastoma. The J gene is TRBJ2-1, the V gene TRBV5-5, with 7 bases aligning to TRBD1. The CDR3 is CASRKVSGTVYNEQFF. CDR3 in DNA: TGTGCCAGCAGGAAAGTATCAGGGACAGTCTACAATGAGCAGTTCTTC.